This entry describes one T cell receptor (beta chain). Its antigen remains unknown. Extraction and reverse transcription of RNA yielded cDNA as the sequencing template. This table comes from immunoSEQ multiplex PCR, and its TCRdb copy is limited to in-frame clones, with some not included. Seen here are 100,000 to 150,000 clones, roughly two fifths observed once, and the top ten hold roughly 3.2%. This sample was taken from a study of CD8+ T cells in alopecia areata. As for the study in general: For the treated group, dosing was oral tofacitinib at 5 to 10 mg twice daily. Broader study findings: Patients shared TCRs less clearly than mice did, possibly owing to HLA.

Alopecia areata patients provided lesional scalp punch biopsies and peripheral blood, both collected for the study. Losses at the gene ends were 6 bases for V and 10 bases for J; bases not matched to a gene: 7. CDR3 size: 14 residues. Per the germline V gene, CDR1 is SQVTM and CDR2 is ANQGSEA. The chain is built from TRBV29-1 and TRBJ2-1; 15 nucleotides align to TRBD2. The sequence derives from a human donor with alopecia areata. Sequencing was carried out using CD4+ T cells sorted from blood. The CDR3 DNA follows: TGCAGCGTCAGCGGACTAGCGGGAGGGCGCGAGCAGTTCTTC. Protein sequence: CSVSGLAGGREQFF.